The rows below give T cell receptor beta chains drawn from one sample of a study of early T cells in non-severe SARS-CoV-2 infection. MiXCR was run by TCRdb on the 5' RACE reads, yielding one entry per CDR3 protein. The sample has about 77,000 distinct CDR3 sequences; about 17% are singletons. The material sequenced was whole blood. Receptor source: an adult who was a healthcare worker with PCR-confirmed SARS-CoV-2 infection or an uninfected control (not recorded which). Both conserved end residues are part of each CDR3. D genes are given only for firm matches. Some rows mark clone size as missing; the rest say once, few, many or name a class of expanded clone.

j_gene | v_gene | abundance | d_gene | CDR3nt | CDR3aa
TRBJ1-1 | TRBV5-1 | few | . | TGCGCCAGCAGCTTGGAAGGGATCCAAAACACTGAAGCTTTCTTT | CASSLEGIQNTEAFF
TRBJ2-2 | TRBV7-6 | many | TRBD2 | TGTGCCAGCAGCCCACTTCCAGCGGGAGAGGACACCGGGGAGCTGTTTTTT | CASSPLPAGEDTGELFF
TRBJ2-1 | TRBV6-5 | . | . | TGTGCCAGCAGGCCTAGATCCTCCCTCTCGCAGTTCTTC | CASRPRSSLSQFF
TRBJ1-1 | TRBV5-1 | few | . | TGCGCCAGCAGCTGGGATATCCCCCCGAACACTGAAGCTTTCTTT | CASSWDIPPNTEAFF
TRBJ2-3 | TRBV5-1 | few | . | TGCGCCAGCAAGCGGACAGTGGACACAGATACGCAGTATTTT | CASKRTVDTDTQYF
TRBJ1-6 | TRBV7-2 | . | TRBD1 | TGTGCCAGCAGCTTAGTGGGACAGCATAATTCACCCCTCCACTTT | CASSLVGQHNSPLHF
TRBJ1-2 | TRBV3-1 | . | TRBD1 | TGTGCCAGCAGCCGCCTTCCGGGACAGAACTATGGCTACACCTTC | CASSRLPGQNYGYTF
TRBJ2-1 | TRBV3-1 | . | TRBD2 | TGTGCCAGCAGCCCACAACGACTAGCCTTAGGGAATGAGCAGTTCTTC | CASSPQRLALGNEQFF
TRBJ2-1 | TRBV10-2 | . | . | TGCGCCAGCACTCCGTCCGGGCAGAGGGATGAGCAGTTCTTC | CASTPSGQRDEQFF
TRBJ2-2 | TRBV12-3/TRBV12-4 | . | . | TGTGCCAGCAGTTTCCTGACAGGTTCCACCGGGGAGCTGTTTTTT | CASSFLTGSTGELFF
TRBJ2-3 | TRBV20-1 | few | . | TGCAGTGCTCGGTGGATTAGAAACACAGATACGCAGTATTTT | CSARWIRNTDTQYF
TRBJ2-5 | TRBV15 | few | TRBD2 | TGTGCCACCAGCAAAGAACTAGCGGGAGAGACCCAGTACTTC | CATSKELAGETQYF
TRBJ1-3 | TRBV12-3/TRBV12-4 | . | TRBD1 | TGTGCCAGCAGCCCACCGACAGGGTATGAAAACACCATATATTTT | CASSPPTGYENTIYF
TRBJ2-3 | TRBV29-1 | few | TRBD1 | TGCAGCATATATACAGGGGACGGCACAGATACGCAGTATTTT | CSIYTGDGTDTQYF
TRBJ1-6 | TRBV14 | . | TRBD1 | TGTGCCAGCAGCCAAGGATGGCAGGGGGCACCCTATAATTCACCCCTCCACTTT | CASSQGWQGAPYNSPLHF
TRBJ2-7 | TRBV18 | few | . | TGTGCCAGCTCACTTGACAGTTCCTACGAGCAGTACTTC | CASSLDSSYEQYF
TRBJ2-7 | TRBV3-1 | . | . | TGTGCCAGCAGCCGCGGCAGGGCCTCCTACGAGCAGTACTTC | CASSRGRASYEQYF
TRBJ2-5 | TRBV7-8 | few | . | TGTGCCAGCAGCTTAGCTAGTGCGGCTCTTAAAGGGGAGACCCAGTACTTC | CASSLASAALKGETQYF
TRBJ1-2 | TRBV30 | . | . | TGTGCCTGGAGTGGGATCAATGGCTACACCTTC | CAWSGINGYTF
TRBJ1-1 | TRBV30 | . | TRBD1 | TGTGCCTGGAGTCTCACCGGTACAGGGGTGCGGACTGAAGCTTTCTTT | CAWSLTGTGVRTEAFF
TRBJ1-1 | TRBV5-1 | . | TRBD1 | TGCGCCAGCAGCTTGCCAGGACAGGGGACTGAAGCTTTCTTT | CASSLPGQGTEAFF
TRBJ1-2 | TRBV2 | . | TRBD1 | TGTGCCCCAAGGGGAGGGGGCCCATCAAACTATGGCTACACCTTC | CAPRGGGPSNYGYTF
TRBJ2-1 | TRBV6-4 | many | . | TGTGCCAGCAGCCCTGAGGACTTTAACAATGAGCAGTTCTTC | CASSPEDFNNEQFF
TRBJ1-1 | TRBV2 | few | TRBD1 | TGTGCCAGCACCGGGACAGGGGGGCCCGAAGCTTTCTTT | CASTGTGGPEAFF
TRBJ2-7 | TRBV20-1 | . | TRBD2 | TGCAGTGCTAGGAGGGCGGGAGTCATGAACTACGAGCAGTACTTC | CSARRAGVMNYEQYF
TRBJ2-5 | TRBV29-1 | few | TRBD1 | TGCAGCGCTTCCGGGACAGGGGGATCGGAGACCCAGTACTTC | CSASGTGGSETQYF
TRBJ1-2 | TRBV12-3/TRBV12-4 | . | . | TGTGCCAGCAGTCCCCACAGGTCCTATGGCTACACCTTC | CASSPHRSYGYTF
TRBJ2-1 | TRBV3-1 | . | TRBD2 | TGTGCCAGCAGCCAAGGGGGGACTAGCGTTGAGCAGTTCTTC | CASSQGGTSVEQFF
TRBJ2-2 | TRBV19 | . | . | TGTGCCAGTAGTATAAGTGTCATCGGCAGTAACACCGGGGAGCTGTTTTTT | CASSISVIGSNTGELFF
TRBJ1-1 | TRBV18 | many | TRBD1 | TGTGCCAGCTCATCCCTACCCAACATCCGACCGGGACAGGGGACCCTACTGAACACTGAAGCTTTCTTT | CASSSLPNIRPGQGTLLNTEAFF
TRBJ2-5 | TRBV28 | . | . | TGTGCCAGCAGTTCGACTAGGGAGACCCAGTACTTC | CASSSTRETQYF
TRBJ1-5 | TRBV20-1 | few | . | TGCAGTGCTAGAGATCATAGAGGACTTGTAGACAGCAATCAGCCCCAGCATTTT | CSARDHRGLVDSNQPQHF
TRBJ2-3 | TRBV10-3 | . | TRBD2 | TGTGCCATCAGTCCCTTAGCGGGGGGGCCAACAGATACGCAGTATTTT | CAISPLAGGPTDTQYF
TRBJ2-2 | TRBV7-9 | . | . | TGTGCCAGCAGCTTCGGATATCCCGGGGAGCTGTTTTTT | CASSFGYPGELFF
TRBJ2-3 | TRBV11-2 | few | . | TGTGCCAGCAGCATTACTAGCTCAACTAGCACAGATACGCAGTATTTT | CASSITSSTSTDTQYF
TRBJ2-2 | TRBV7-6 | few | TRBD2 | TGTGCCAGCAGCTTAATTCCTAGCGGGGGTGACACCGGGGAGCTGTTTTTT | CASSLIPSGGDTGELFF
TRBJ2-7 | TRBV28 | . | TRBD1 | TGTGCCAGCAGTTCCTATCGGGACAGGTCAGTTTATGAGCAGTACTTC | CASSSYRDRSVYEQYF
TRBJ2-1 | TRBV12-3/TRBV12-4 | few | . | TGTGCCAGCAGTCCCCGCAGGGAATACAATGAGCAGTTCTTC | CASSPRREYNEQFF
TRBJ1-1 | TRBV18 | . | TRBD1 | TGTGCCAGCTCACCAGGGGGACAGCCGAACACTGAAGCTTTCTTT | CASSPGGQPNTEAFF
TRBJ2-5 | TRBV18 | few | . | TGTGCCAGCGCCGGCGCGGGAAGAGTTTCGTACCAAGAGACCCAGTACTTC | CASAGAGRVSYQETQYF
TRBJ1-2 | TRBV6-6 | few | TRBD1 | TGTGCCAGCAGTTACACGCCGGGACAGGGGATCTATGGCTACACCTTC | CASSYTPGQGIYGYTF
TRBJ1-2 | TRBV19 | many | . | TGTGCCAGTACGGGCACTCAGGACTATGGCTACACCTTC | CASTGTQDYGYTF
TRBJ2-7 | TRBV18 | few | . | TGTGCCAGCTCACCCTCATCGTTACACAAACTCTACGAGCAGTACTTC | CASSPSSLHKLYEQYF
TRBJ2-7 | TRBV29-1 | few | . | TGCGGATTTTGGCGTCTCGGGGAGCAGTACTTC | CGFWRLGEQYF
TRBJ2-5 | TRBV14 | few | . | TGTGCCAGCAGCCCTCGGCTTAGCGGAATTCAAGAGACCCAGTACTTC | CASSPRLSGIQETQYF
TRBJ1-2 | TRBV24-1 | few | TRBD1 | TGTGCCACCAGTGACCCTACAGGGGACCATGGCTACACCTTC | CATSDPTGDHGYTF
TRBJ1-1 | TRBV28 | few | . | TGTGCCAGCCTGGAGGGGACAACCACTGAAGCTTTCTTT | CASLEGTTTEAFF
TRBJ1-4 | TRBV27 | . | . | TGTGCCAGCAGTTCCCACTACCGACAGGCTAATGAAAAACTGTTTTTT | CASSSHYRQANEKLFF
TRBJ1-1 | TRBV6-5 | . | . | TGTGCCAGCAGGGACAGATTGAACACTGAAGCTTTCTTT | CASRDRLNTEAFF
TRBJ1-1 | TRBV3-1 | many | . | TGTGCCAGCAGTCGGAACACTGAAGCTTTCTTT | CASSRNTEAFF
TRBJ1-1 | TRBV7-3 | few | . | TGTGCCAGCAGCCCGGGGGTTTCGAACACTGAAGCTTTCTTT | CASSPGVSNTEAFF
TRBJ2-3 | TRBV19 | . | TRBD1 | TGTGCCAGTAGTACGCGGGACAGGGGTGGCACAGATACGCAGTATTTT | CASSTRDRGGTDTQYF
TRBJ1-1 | TRBV5-1 | few | . | TGCGCCAGCAGCTCGCAACAGGGGAACACTGAAGCTTTCTTT | CASSSQQGNTEAFF
TRBJ2-5 | TRBV20-1 | many | . | TGCAGTGCTAGCGTTCTAGCTGCCGGAGAGACCCAGTACTTC | CSASVLAAGETQYF
TRBJ2-3 | TRBV7-8 | few | . | TGTGCCAGCAGCTTAGAATTTTGGCTCCAAGAGGGTGCTAGCACAGATACGCAGTATTTT | CASSLEFWLQEGASTDTQYF
TRBJ2-1 | TRBV7-2 | many | TRBD2 | TGTGCCAGCAGCTCCCTCCCAGGCGGGAGGGGGCATGAGCAGTTCTTC | CASSSLPGGRGHEQFF
TRBJ2-3 | TRBV19 | . | . | TGTGCCAGTAGTATTATGAACACAGATACGCAGTATTTT | CASSIMNTDTQYF
TRBJ2-5 | TRBV18 | few | TRBD2 | TGTGCCAGCTCACCCCCTGGGACTAGCGTACAAGAGACCCAGTACTTC | CASSPPGTSVQETQYF
TRBJ2-4 | TRBV11-2 | . | . | TGTGCCAGCAGCTTGAACCAAGCCAAAAACATTCAGTACTTC | CASSLNQAKNIQYF
TRBJ1-6 | TRBV9 | few | . | TGTGCCAGCAGCCCCGGGGTCGCGAAGGATTCACCCCTCCACTTT | CASSPGVAKDSPLHF